A single TCR beta chain is shown here with its context. Methods used by the authors: Reference gene primer amplification gave estimated nucleated cell counts. Measured with immunoSEQ multiplex PCR; TCRdb has only the in-frame clones, and not every one. V and J calls and clone size are those listed in that table; D and trimming were worked out from the DNA. Of 180,000 or so clones listed, approximately 89% are singletons. This sample is part of a study of blood T cell repertoires in COVID-19. Turning to the study itself: There were acute and convalescent COVID-19 samples, and they came from the United States, Italy and Spain. The cDNA or gDNA used as material had been derived from T cells, B-cell-depleted T cells, or PBMCs.

The CDR3 consists of 16 residues. V lost 3 bases to trimming and J lost 7 bases, with 16 bases between them. CDR1 is MNHNY and CDR2 is SVGAGI in the germline V gene (reference sequence). The sequence derives from a man between 65 and 85 years old with acute or convalescent COVID-19. V gene TRBV6-6 combines with J gene TRBJ1-6, with D tentatively TRBD1 (5 bases). Specimen: peripheral blood. CDR3 protein: CASSYDSIRVNSPLHF. Written as DNA, the CDR3 is TGTGCCAGCAGTTATGACAGCATAAGGGTCAATTCACCCCTCCACTTT.